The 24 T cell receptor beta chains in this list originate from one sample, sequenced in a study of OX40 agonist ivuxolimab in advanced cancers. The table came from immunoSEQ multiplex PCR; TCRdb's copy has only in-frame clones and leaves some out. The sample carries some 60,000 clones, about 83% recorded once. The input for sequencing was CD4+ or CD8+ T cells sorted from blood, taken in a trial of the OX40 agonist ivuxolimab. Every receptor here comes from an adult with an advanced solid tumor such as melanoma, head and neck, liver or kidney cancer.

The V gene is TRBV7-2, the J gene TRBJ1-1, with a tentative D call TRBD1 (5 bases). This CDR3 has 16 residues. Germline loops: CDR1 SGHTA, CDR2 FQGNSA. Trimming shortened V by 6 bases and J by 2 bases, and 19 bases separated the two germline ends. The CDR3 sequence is CASSHAPGRGNTEAFF. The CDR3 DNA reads TGTGCCAGCAGTCACGCACCGGGAAGGGGTAACACTGAAGCTTTCTTT.

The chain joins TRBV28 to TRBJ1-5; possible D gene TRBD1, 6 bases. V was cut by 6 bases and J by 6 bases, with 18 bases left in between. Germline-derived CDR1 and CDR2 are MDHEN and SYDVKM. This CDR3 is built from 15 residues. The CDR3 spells CASSLQGGAGQPQHF. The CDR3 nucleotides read TGTGCCAGCAGCCTACAGGGAGGGGCTGGTCAGCCCCAGCATTTT.

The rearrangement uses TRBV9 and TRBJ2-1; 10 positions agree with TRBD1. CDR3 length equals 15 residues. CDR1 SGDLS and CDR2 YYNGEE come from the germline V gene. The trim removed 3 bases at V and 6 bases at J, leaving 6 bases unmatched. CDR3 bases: TGTGCCAGCAGCGCAAGGACAGGGGGGGTCAATGAGCAGTTCTTC. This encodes CASSARTGGVNEQFF.

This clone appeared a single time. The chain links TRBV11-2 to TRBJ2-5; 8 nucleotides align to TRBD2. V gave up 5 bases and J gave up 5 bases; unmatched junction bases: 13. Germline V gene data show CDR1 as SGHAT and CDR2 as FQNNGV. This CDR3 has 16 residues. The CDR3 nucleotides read TGTGCCAGCAGCCCCCGGTCCGGGAGGGCCAGGGAGACCCAGTACTTC. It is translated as CASSPRSGRARETQYF.

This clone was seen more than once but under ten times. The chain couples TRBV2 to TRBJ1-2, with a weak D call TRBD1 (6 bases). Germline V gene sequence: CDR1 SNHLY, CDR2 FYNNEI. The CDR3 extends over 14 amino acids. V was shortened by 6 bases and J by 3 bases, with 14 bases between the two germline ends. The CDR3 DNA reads TGTGCCAGCAGGCCCCTACAGGGCTACTATGGCTACACCTTC. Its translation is CASRPLQGYYGYTF.

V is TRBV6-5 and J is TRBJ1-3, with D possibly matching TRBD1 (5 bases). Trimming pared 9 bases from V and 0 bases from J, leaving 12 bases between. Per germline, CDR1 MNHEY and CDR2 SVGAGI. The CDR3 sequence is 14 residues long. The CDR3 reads CARGGDFSGNTIYF. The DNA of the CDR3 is TGTGCCAGGGGGGGGGATTTCTCTGGAAACACCATATATTTT.

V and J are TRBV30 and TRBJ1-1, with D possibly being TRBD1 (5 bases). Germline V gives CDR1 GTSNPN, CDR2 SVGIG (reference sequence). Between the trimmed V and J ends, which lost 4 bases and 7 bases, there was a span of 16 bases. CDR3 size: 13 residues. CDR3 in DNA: TGTGCCTGGACCGATCTACCCGGGGGTGAAGCTTTCTTT. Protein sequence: CAWTDLPGGEAFF.

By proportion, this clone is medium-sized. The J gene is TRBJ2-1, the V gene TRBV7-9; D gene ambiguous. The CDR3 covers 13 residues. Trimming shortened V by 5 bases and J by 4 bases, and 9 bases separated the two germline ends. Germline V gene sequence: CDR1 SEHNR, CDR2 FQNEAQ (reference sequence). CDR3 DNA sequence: TGTGCCAGCAGCCAAAGCGTGTACAATGAGCAGTTCTTC. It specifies CASSQSVYNEQFF.

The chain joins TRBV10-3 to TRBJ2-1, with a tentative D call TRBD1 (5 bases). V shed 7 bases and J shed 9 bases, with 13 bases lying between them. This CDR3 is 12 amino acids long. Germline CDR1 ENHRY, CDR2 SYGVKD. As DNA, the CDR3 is TGTGCCATCAATTACAGGTCTAGTGAGCAGTTCTTC. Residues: CAINYRSSEQFF.

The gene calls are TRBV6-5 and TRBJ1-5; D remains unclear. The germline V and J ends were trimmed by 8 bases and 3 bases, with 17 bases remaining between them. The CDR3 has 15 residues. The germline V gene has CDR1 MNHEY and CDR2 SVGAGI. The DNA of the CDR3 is TGTGCCAGCTCCTCTGCGGCCCGCCTCAATCAGCCCCAGCATTTT. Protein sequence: CASSSAARLNQPQHF.

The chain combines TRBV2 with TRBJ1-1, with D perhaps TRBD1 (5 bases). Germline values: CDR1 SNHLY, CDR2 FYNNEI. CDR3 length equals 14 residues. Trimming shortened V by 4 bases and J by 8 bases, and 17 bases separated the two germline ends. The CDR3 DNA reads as TGTGCCAGCAGTGCGGGACCCTACGACGTAGAAGCTTTCTTT. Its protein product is CASSAGPYDVEAFF.

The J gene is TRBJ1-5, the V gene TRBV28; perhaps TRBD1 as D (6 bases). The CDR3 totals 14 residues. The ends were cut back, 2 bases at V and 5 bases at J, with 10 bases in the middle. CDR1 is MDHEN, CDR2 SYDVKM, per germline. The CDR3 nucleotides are TGTGCCAGCAGTTTAAGGGGGGCCTATCAGCCCCAGCATTTT. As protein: CASSLRGAYQPQHF. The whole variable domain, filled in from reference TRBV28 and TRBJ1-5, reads DVKVTQSSRYLVKRTGEKVFLECVQDMDHENMFWYRQDPGLGLRLIYFSYDVKMKEKGDIPEGYSVSREKKERFSLILESASTNQTSMYLCASSLRGAYQPQHFGDGTRLSIL.

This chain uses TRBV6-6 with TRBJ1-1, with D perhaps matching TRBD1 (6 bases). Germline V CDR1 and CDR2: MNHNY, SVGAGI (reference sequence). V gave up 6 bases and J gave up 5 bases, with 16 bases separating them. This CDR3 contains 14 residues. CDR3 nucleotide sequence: TGTGCCAGCAGAAACCCGGAAGGGGGTACTGAAGCTTTCTTT. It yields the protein CASRNPEGGTEAFF.

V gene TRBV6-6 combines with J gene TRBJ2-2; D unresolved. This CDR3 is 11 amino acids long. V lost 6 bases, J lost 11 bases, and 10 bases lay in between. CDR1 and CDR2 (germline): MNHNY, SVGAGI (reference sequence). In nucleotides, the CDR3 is TGTGCCAGCAGCCCTCGTTTCGAGCTGTTTTTT. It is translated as CASSPRFELFF.

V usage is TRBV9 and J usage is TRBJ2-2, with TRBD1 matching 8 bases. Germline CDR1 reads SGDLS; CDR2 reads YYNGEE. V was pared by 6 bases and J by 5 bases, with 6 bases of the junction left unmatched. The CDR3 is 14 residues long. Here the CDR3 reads CASTDREETGELFF. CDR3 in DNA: TGTGCCAGCACGGACAGGGAGGAGACCGGGGAGCTGTTTTTT.

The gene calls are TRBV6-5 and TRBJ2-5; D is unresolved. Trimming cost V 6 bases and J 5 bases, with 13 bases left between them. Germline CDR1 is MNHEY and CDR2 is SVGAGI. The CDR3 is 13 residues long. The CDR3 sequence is CASRPQVVETQYF. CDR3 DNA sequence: TGTGCCAGCAGACCCCAGGTGGTGGAGACCCAGTACTTC.

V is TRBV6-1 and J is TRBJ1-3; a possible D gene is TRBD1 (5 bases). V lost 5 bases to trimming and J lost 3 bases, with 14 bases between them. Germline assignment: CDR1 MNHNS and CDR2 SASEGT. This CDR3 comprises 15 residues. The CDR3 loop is CASSSRQGDGNTIYF. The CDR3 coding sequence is TGTGCCAGCAGTTCGCGCCAGGGAGATGGAAACACCATATATTTT.

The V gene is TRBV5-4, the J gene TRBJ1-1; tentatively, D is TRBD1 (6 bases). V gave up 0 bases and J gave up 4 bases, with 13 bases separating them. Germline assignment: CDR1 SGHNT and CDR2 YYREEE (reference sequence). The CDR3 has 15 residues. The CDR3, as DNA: TGTGCCAGCAGCTTGGCCGGGGGGCCCGGCACTGAAGCTTTCTTT. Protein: CASSLAGGPGTEAFF.

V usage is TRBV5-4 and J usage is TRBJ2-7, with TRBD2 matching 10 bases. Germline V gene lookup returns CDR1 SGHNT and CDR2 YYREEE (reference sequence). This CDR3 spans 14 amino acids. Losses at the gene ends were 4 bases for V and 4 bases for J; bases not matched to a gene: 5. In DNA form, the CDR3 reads TGTGCCAGCAGCGCCGGGACTAGCGCTTACGAGCAGTACTTC. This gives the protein CASSAGTSAYEQYF.

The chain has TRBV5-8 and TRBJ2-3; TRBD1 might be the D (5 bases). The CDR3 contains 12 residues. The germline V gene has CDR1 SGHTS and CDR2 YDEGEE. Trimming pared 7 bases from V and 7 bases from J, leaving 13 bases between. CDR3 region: CASSPGSYTQYF. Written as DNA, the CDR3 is TGTGCCAGCTCCCCAGGGTCTTATACGCAGTATTTT.

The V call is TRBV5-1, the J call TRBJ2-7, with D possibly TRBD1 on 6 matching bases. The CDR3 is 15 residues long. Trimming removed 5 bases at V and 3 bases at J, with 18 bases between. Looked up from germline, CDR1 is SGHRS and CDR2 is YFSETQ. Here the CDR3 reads CASRSSAGAFYEQYF. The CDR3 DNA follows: TGCGCCAGCAGGAGTAGTGCAGGGGCCTTCTACGAGCAGTACTTC.

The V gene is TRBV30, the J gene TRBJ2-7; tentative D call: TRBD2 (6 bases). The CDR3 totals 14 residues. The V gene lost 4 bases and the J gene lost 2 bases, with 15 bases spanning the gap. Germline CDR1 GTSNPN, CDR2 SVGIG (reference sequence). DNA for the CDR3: TGTGCCTGGACCAGAAGGGACTTACCCTACGAGCAGTACTTC. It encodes CAWTRRDLPYEQYF.

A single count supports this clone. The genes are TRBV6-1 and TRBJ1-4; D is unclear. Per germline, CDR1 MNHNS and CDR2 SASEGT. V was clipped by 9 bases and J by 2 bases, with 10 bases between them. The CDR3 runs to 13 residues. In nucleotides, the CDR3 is TGTGCCAGTAGACCTAGGACTAATGAAAAACTGTTTTTT. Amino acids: CASRPRTNEKLFF.

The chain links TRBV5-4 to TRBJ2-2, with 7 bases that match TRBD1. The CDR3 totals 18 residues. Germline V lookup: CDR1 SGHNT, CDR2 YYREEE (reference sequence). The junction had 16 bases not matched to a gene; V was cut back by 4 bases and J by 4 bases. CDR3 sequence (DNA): TGTGCCAGCAGCCCGATCCCATTGACAGGGCGAGGCACCGGGGAGCTGTTTTTT. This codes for CASSPIPLTGRGTGELFF.